Described below is a single T cell receptor (beta chain) sequence and its context. The data originate from a study of control samples from healthy donors and cancer patients. Only in-frame clones appear in the TCRdb table, and some are missing; sequencing was by immunoSEQ multiplex PCR. The sample comprises approximately 94,000 clones, around 87% of which are singletons, and roughly 1.3% rests with the top ten. V was trimmed by 0 bases and J by 4 bases, leaving 12 bases between them. The CDR3 consists of 15 residues. Germline V gives CDR1 LGHDT, CDR2 YNNKEL (reference sequence). The sequenced sample was blood. The clonotype comes from a woman between 45 and 60 years old in good health. This rearrangement joins TRBV3-1 (or the pseudogene TRBV3-2) to TRBJ1-2; no firm D call. The CDR3 DNA sequence: TGTGCCAGCAGCCAAGATCGTGGCAGTTTCTATGGCTACACCTTC. It translates to CASSQDRGSFYGYTF.